Detailed here is one T cell receptor beta chain. Germline loops: CDR1 SNHLY, CDR2 FYNNEI. Trimming pared 5 bases from V and 0 bases from J, leaving 7 bases between. CDR3 length: 13 amino acids. The data originate from a study of cytomegalovirus exposure and HLA in healthy donors. A multiplex PCR was run with 60 Vbeta primers and 13 Jbeta primers. The data were produced by immunoSEQ multiplex PCR, yet TCRdb's version contains in-frame clones alone and is incomplete. The repertoire includes 150,000 to 200,000 clones, roughly 74% of them detected once, and roughly 3% sits in the top ten. The chain is built from TRBV2 and TRBJ1-2, with D possibly matching TRBD1 (6 bases). The receptor was derived from a female donor in good health and CMV-seronegative. The sequenced sample consisted of PBMCs. This CDR3 is CASSNRANYGYTF. CDR3 in DNA: TGTGCCAGCAGTAACAGGGCTAACTATGGCTACACCTTC.